The subject of this entry is one T cell receptor beta chain. Its antigen remains unidentified. The CDR3 loop spans 16 amino acids. Germline trimming cut 5 bases from V and 3 bases from J; bases unmatched to any gene: 9. TCRdb called the 5' RACE reads again in MiXCR, with one record for every CDR3 protein. The sample shows around 530,000 distinct CDR3 sequences, around 15% of them seen only once. The sample comes from a study of identical twins. Regarding the study as a whole: Insertion counts were lower in abundant cord blood beta clonotypes, a trend that memory repertoires did not show.

The sample was also reused in another study, on yellow fever vaccine responses in identical twins. This second study notes: Twin vaccine T cell responses reportedly seemed partly convergent, partly personalized.

The TCR originated in a woman younger than 35 in good health. The rearrangement uses TRBV12-3 or TRBV12-4 and TRBJ2-3; 9 nucleotides agree with TRBD2. What was sequenced was CD4+ T cells sorted from blood. The DNA of the CDR3 is TGTGCCAGCAGTAATCGGGGTAGCGGGAGAACAGATACGCAGTATTTT. Residues: CASSNRGSGRTDTQYF.